This TCR beta chain is from a study of cytomegalovirus exposure and HLA in healthy donors. Findings and caveats of the study: Later analysis placed DRB1 highest and HLA-C lowest in TCR association rates, which differed by HLA locus.

The count of this clone is one. Its target is not known. Germline V gene lookup returns CDR1 MNHEY and CDR2 SVGAGI. The CDR3 runs to 14 residues. Trimming took off 9 bases at V and 5 bases at J, with 19 bases between the two ends. Primers for the PCR totalled 60 Vbeta and 13 Jbeta. The repertoire was sequenced with immunoSEQ multiplex PCR; TCRdb's copy has only in-frame clones and lacks some. Of 150,000 to 200,000 clones listed, more than 60% are singletons. Sequencing was done on a sample of PBMCs. The chain couples TRBV6-5 to TRBJ1-1; TRBD1 might be the D (5 bases). The origin of this receptor is a woman in her thirties in good health and CMV-seropositive. The CDR3 region has the DNA TGTGCCAGTCGACCCGGGACTCTAGTAACTGAAGCTTTCTTT. Translating it yields CASRPGTLVTEAFF.